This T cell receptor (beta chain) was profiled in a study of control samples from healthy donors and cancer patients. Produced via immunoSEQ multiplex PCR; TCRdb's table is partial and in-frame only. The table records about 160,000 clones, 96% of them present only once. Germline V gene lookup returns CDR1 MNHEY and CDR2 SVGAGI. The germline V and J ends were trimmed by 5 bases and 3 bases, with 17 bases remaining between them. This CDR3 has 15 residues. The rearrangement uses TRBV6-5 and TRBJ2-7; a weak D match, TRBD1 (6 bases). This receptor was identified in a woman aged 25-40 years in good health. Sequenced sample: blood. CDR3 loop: CASSPSEDRFYEQYF. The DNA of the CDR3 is TGTGCCAGCAGTCCCTCCGAGGACAGATTCTACGAGCAGTACTTC.